The 28 T cell receptor beta chains listed next were all sequenced from one sample in a study of blood T cell repertoires in COVID-19. Here immunoSEQ multiplex PCR was the method, and the copy in TCRdb shows in-frame clones only, minus some. Here the sample spans 45,000 to 70,000 clones, 82% being singletons. The sequenced sample was peripheral blood. Receptor source: a woman of 80 years or more with acute or convalescent COVID-19.

The V and J genes are TRBV5-5 and TRBJ2-1; a possible D gene is TRBD2 (6 bases). The CDR3 loop spans 17 amino acids. The germline gives CDR1 SGHKS, CDR2 YYEKEE (reference sequence). Deletions cut 4 bases from V and 10 bases from J, with 27 bases between. The CDR3 DNA is TGTGCCAGCAGCCCGGGACTCCTAATCATAGATAAGCTAGAGCAGTTCTTC. Protein sequence: CASSPGLLIIDKLEQFF.

V and J are TRBV6-5 and TRBJ2-2; the D gene is possibly TRBD2 (7 bases). The CDR3 loop spans 13 amino acids. V lost 6 bases to trimming and J lost 4 bases, with 9 bases between them. Germline CDR1 reads MNHEY; CDR2 reads SVGAGI. CDR3 bases: TGTGCCAGCAGCGGGGGGCCCACCGGGGAGCTGTTTTTT. It yields the protein CASSGGPTGELFF.

This clone was counted between two and nine times. The gene calls are TRBV5-1 and TRBJ1-6, with TRBD1 as a possible D gene (5 bases). Trimming removed 0 bases from V and 5 bases from J, with 9 bases in between. Germline CDR1 is SGHRS and CDR2 is YFSETQ. This CDR3 is 15 amino acids long. The CDR3 loop is CASSLGGANNSPLHF. CDR3 DNA: TGCGCCAGCAGCTTGGGGGGCGCGAATAATTCACCCCTCCACTTT.

The chain combines TRBV6-6 with TRBJ1-4; D perhaps matches TRBD1 (6 bases). Germline CDR1 is MNHNY and CDR2 is SVGAGI (reference sequence). The CDR3 covers 14 residues. V was pared by 6 bases and J by 7 bases, with 15 bases between. The CDR3 DNA follows: TGTGCCAGCAGGGGGCGGGGGGCAGCTGAAAAACTGTTTTTT. This sequence encodes CASRGRGAAEKLFF.

The chain joins TRBV11-2 to TRBJ2-7; 7 bases are a match to TRBD1. V dropped 1 base and J dropped 0; count of bases not matched to a gene: 0. This CDR3 spans 14 amino acids. CDR1 and CDR2 (germline): SGHAT, FQNNGV. CDR3 in DNA: TGTGCCAGCAGCTTAGGGGACAGCTCCTACGAGCAGTACTTC. Its translation is CASSLGDSSYEQYF.

As to this clone: One end of the junction fails to match germline, which may point to a read error. The chain links TRBV2 to TRBJ2-5, with 12 bases that match TRBD2. The CDR3 consists of 15 residues. The germline V gene encodes CDR1 SNHLY and CDR2 FYNNEI. CDR3 in amino acids: CASREEGLAGETQYF. The CDR3 nucleotides read TGTGCCAGCAGGGAAGAAGGACTAGCGGGGGAGACCCAGTACTTC.

The rearrangement joins TRBV18 to TRBJ2-7; maybe TRBD1 (6 bases). The CDR3 is made up of 12 amino acids. Trimming took 4 bases from V and 2 from J, leaving 6 bases between them. From germline, CDR1 is KGHSH and CDR2 LQKENI. The CDR3 DNA reads as TGTGCCAGCTCACGACAGGCCTACGAGCAGTACTTC. Its translation: CASSRQAYEQYF.

The sample holds one count of this clone. The V gene is TRBV3-1 (or the pseudogene TRBV3-2), the J gene TRBJ1-4, with a tentative D call TRBD1 (5 bases). The germline V gene has CDR1 LGHDT and CDR2 YNNKEL (reference sequence). Trimming cost V 0 bases and J 5 bases, with 7 bases left between them. CDR3 length equals 14 residues. CDR3 sequence reads: CASSQEGENEKLFF. The CDR3 DNA sequence: TGTGCCAGCAGCCAAGAAGGGGAAAATGAAAAACTGTTTTTT.

CDR3 sequence reads: CASTDRGDGREQYF. The CDR3 DNA reads TGTGCCAGCACCGATCGCGGGGACGGGCGCGAGCAGTACTTC. The rearrangement uses TRBV9 and TRBJ2-7; perhaps TRBD2 as D (6 bases). V was pared by 6 bases and J by 6 bases, with 19 bases between. Per the germline V gene, CDR1 is SGDLS and CDR2 is YYNGEE. The CDR3 covers 14 residues.

The chain combines TRBV5-1 with TRBJ1-3; D gene uncertain. Germline V gene sequence: CDR1 SGHRS, CDR2 YFSETQ. The germline V and J ends were trimmed by 6 bases and 4 bases, with 8 bases remaining between them. This CDR3 comprises 12 residues. The CDR3 here is CASTSSGNTIYF. Here the CDR3 DNA reads TGCGCCAGCACCTCAAGCGGAAACACCATATATTTT.

The chain has TRBV5-1 and TRBJ1-3; 7 bases are shared with TRBD1. The length of the CDR3 is 14 residues. Germline CDR1 is SGHRS and CDR2 is YFSETQ. Trimming took 4 bases from V and 4 from J; bases not matched to a gene: 5. The CDR3 DNA reads as TGCGCCAGCAGCCCCCAGGACAGGGGAAACACCATATATTTT. Its translation is CASSPQDRGNTIYF.

This clone was picked up one time. CDR3 DNA sequence: TGTGCCTGGAGTGTACAGGAAGGATCCGGGCAGTACTTC. It yields the protein CAWSVQEGSGQYF. The genes are TRBV30 and TRBJ2-7, with D maybe TRBD1 (5 bases). V was clipped by 0 bases and J by 9 bases, with 15 bases between them. The CDR3 contains 13 residues. Germline V gives CDR1 GTSNPN, CDR2 SVGIG (reference sequence).

The CDR3 sequence: CASSPLDRPYGYTF. CDR3 in DNA: TGTGCCAGCAGCCCACTGGACAGGCCCTATGGCTACACCTTC. V gene TRBV9 combines with J gene TRBJ1-2; 7 nucleotides agree with TRBD1. The germline V gene encodes CDR1 SGDLS and CDR2 YYNGEE. Losses at the gene ends were 4 bases for V and 4 bases for J; bases not matched to a gene: 7. The CDR3 runs 14 residues. Full variable domain (rest looked up from reference TRBV9 and TRBJ1-2): DSGVTQTPKHLITATGQRVTLRCSPRSGDLSVYWYQQSLDQGLQFLIQYYNGEERAKGNILERFSAQQFPDLHSELNLSSLELGDSALYFCASSPLDRPYGYTFGSGTRLTVV.

Many counts were recorded for this clone. The rearrangement uses TRBV15 and TRBJ2-1; maybe TRBD2 (6 bases). Trimming took 5 bases from V and 6 from J, leaving 23 bases between them. CDR1 is LNHNV and CDR2 is YYDKDF in the germline V gene (reference sequence). This CDR3 comprises 17 residues. The CDR3 DNA reads TGTGCCACCAGCCCCCTCCGGATGCTAGCGAACGGCAATGAGCAGTTCTTC. This sequence encodes CATSPLRMLANGNEQFF.

V and J are TRBV4-2 and TRBJ2-7; 7 bases line up with TRBD2. Germline lookup yields CDR1 LGHNA and CDR2 YNFKEQ. The CDR3 is 16 residues long. V shed 1 base and J 2 bases; nucleotides not matched to a gene: 8. CDR3 DNA sequence: TGTGCCAGCAGCCAAGGAATAGCGGGCCTTACCTACGAGCAGTACTTC. This encodes CASSQGIAGLTYEQYF.

This clone was seen a handful of times. The chain joins TRBV2 to TRBJ1-1; maybe TRBD1 (6 bases). The germline V and J ends were trimmed by 5 bases and 2 bases, with 9 bases remaining between them. CDR1 is SNHLY and CDR2 is FYNNEI in the germline V gene. This CDR3 comprises 13 residues. CDR3 coding DNA: TGTGCCAGCAGTTTGGACAGAAACACTGAAGCTTTCTTT. It translates to CASSLDRNTEAFF.

V and J are TRBV5-5 and TRBJ2-5, with TRBD2 as a possible D gene (6 bases). Trimming removed 0 bases at V and 4 bases at J, with 13 bases between. This CDR3 is built from 15 residues. Germline CDR1 reads SGHKS; CDR2 reads YYEKEE (reference sequence). CDR3 bases: TGTGCCAGCAGCTTGGTACAGGTGGGGGGAGAGACCCAGTACTTC. It is translated as CASSLVQVGGETQYF. The full variable domain, its missing parts supplied by reference TRBV5-5 and TRBJ2-5, is DAGVTQSPTHLIKTRGQQVTLRCSPISGHKSVSWYQQVLGQGPQFIFQYYEKEERGRGNFPDRFSARQFPNYSSELNVNALLLGDSALYLCASSLVQVGGETQYFGPGTRLLVL.

The chain links TRBV27 to TRBJ2-5; 7 nucleotides align to TRBD2. The ends lost 0 bases at V and 1 base at J; junction bases unmatched: 8. The CDR3 runs 17 residues. Germline-derived CDR1 and CDR2 are MNHEY and SMNVEV (reference sequence). This CDR3 reads CASSLSRSGRAQETQYF. The CDR3 region has the DNA TGTGCCAGCAGTTTATCGAGAAGTGGGAGGGCCCAAGAGACCCAGTACTTC.

In the case of this clone: Other nucleotide sequences from this sample produce the same CDR3. V gene TRBV19 combines with J gene TRBJ1-2, with TRBD1 identical over 7 bases. CDR3 length: 13 amino acids. Looked up from germline, CDR1 is LNHDA and CDR2 is SQIVND (reference sequence). V lost 4 bases, J lost 8 bases, and 7 bases stayed unmatched. The CDR3 coding sequence is TGTGCCAGTAGTAGACAGGGAACCGGGGGCTACACCTTC. The encoded protein is CASSRQGTGGYTF.

In nucleotides, the CDR3 is TGTGCCAGCAGCTACCAAGGGGCGGGAGCCCGAGTCAATGAGCAGTTCTTC. Protein sequence: CASSYQGAGARVNEQFF. This sequence joins TRBV7-6 and TRBJ2-1, with 7 bases matching TRBD2. The V gene end was trimmed by 4 bases and the J gene end by 6 bases; junction bases not matched to a gene: 15. This CDR3 is built from 17 residues. Germline V lookup: CDR1 SGHVS, CDR2 FNYEAQ. The complete variable domain, with remaining parts taken from reference TRBV7-6 and TRBJ2-1, reads GAGVSQSPRYKVTKRGQDVALRCDPISGHVSLYWYRQALGQGPEFLTYFNYEAQQDKSGLPNDRFSAERPEGSISTLTIQRTEQRDSAMYRCASSYQGAGARVNEQFFGPGTRLTVL.

The chain combines TRBV28 with TRBJ2-7; no clear D. Germline-derived CDR1 and CDR2 are MDHEN and SYDVKM. V lost 7 bases and J lost 4, with 8 bases in between. This CDR3 contains 11 residues. Here the CDR3 DNA reads TGTGCCAGCAAGACACTTTACGAGCAGTACTTC. It codes for CASKTLYEQYF.

The V call is TRBV6-5, the J call TRBJ1-2; 12 bases align to TRBD1. Looked up from germline, CDR1 is MNHEY and CDR2 is SVGAGI. V dropped 2 bases and J dropped 14; count of bases not matched to a gene: 15. This CDR3 is built from 16 residues. CDR3 coding DNA: TGTGCCAGCAGTTACGGCTCCCTCGCGGGACAGGGGGCAAGGACCTTC. Amino acid sequence: CASSYGSLAGQGARTF.

This clone was observed a single time. The chain is built from TRBV11-2 and TRBJ2-5, with D maybe TRBD2 (5 bases). Germline CDR1 reads SGHAT; CDR2 reads FQNNGV. V lost 0 bases and J lost 4, with 9 bases in between. This CDR3 contains 14 residues. The CDR3 bases are TGTGCCAGCAGCTTAGATCCTAGCAGAGAGACCCAGTACTTC. Translation gives CASSLDPSRETQYF.

The rearrangement joins TRBV6-5 to TRBJ2-2; 11 nucleotides agree with TRBD2. V dropped 5 bases and J dropped 4; count of bases not matched to a gene: 3. The CDR3 sequence is 15 residues long. CDR1 is MNHEY, CDR2 SVGAGI, per germline. DNA of the CDR3: TGTGCCAGCAGTACTAGCGGGAGTGGCACCGGGGAGCTGTTTTTT. The encoded protein is CASSTSGSGTGELFF.

This chain joins TRBV11-2 and TRBJ2-3, with 9 bases fitting TRBD2. CDR3 length: 16 residues. Germline V CDR1 and CDR2: SGHAT, FQNNGV. V was clipped by 0 bases and J by 3 bases; unmatched bases: 4. The CDR3: CASSLDGLAITDTQYF. The DNA of the CDR3 is TGTGCCAGCAGCTTAGACGGACTAGCGATAACAGATACGCAGTATTTT.

The rearrangement uses TRBV2 and TRBJ1-2, with TRBD1 identical over 9 bases. V lost 6 bases and J lost 4; bases outside the gene matches: 9. Per the germline V gene, CDR1 is SNHLY and CDR2 is FYNNEI. There are 15 residues in the CDR3. The CDR3 protein is CASSQTGGLSYGYTF. As DNA, the CDR3 is TGTGCCAGCAGCCAAACAGGGGGCTTGAGCTATGGCTACACCTTC.

V is TRBV28 and J is TRBJ1-2; 7 bases match TRBD1. The germline V gene encodes CDR1 MDHEN and CDR2 SYDVKM. The CDR3 loop spans 13 amino acids. V lost 8 bases, J lost 2 bases, and 5 bases stayed unmatched. CDR3 protein: CASVSGGNYGYTF. The CDR3 DNA follows: TGTGCCAGCGTTTCAGGGGGGAACTATGGCTACACCTTC.

V usage is TRBV6-5 and J usage is TRBJ1-1; 9 bases are shared with TRBD1. V lost 7 bases to trimming and J lost 0 bases; unmatched junction nucleotides: 6. The CDR3 has 15 residues. In germline, CDR1 is MNHEY, CDR2 SVGAGI. The CDR3 DNA reads TGTGCCAGCACCGCTGGGACAGGGCTGAACACTGAAGCTTTCTTT. Encoded protein: CASTAGTGLNTEAFF.